This TCR beta chain was observed in a study of T cells in Graves' hyperthyroidism and ophthalmopathy. Regions amplified from RNA transcripts were the TCR beta CDR3 regions. Researchers ran a first-round RT-PCR on the TCR CDR3 using the HTBI primer set. MiXCR, applied by TCRdb to the multiplex PCR reads, yields one record per CDR3 protein. The repertoire has 550,000 to 600,000 distinct CDR3 sequences, approximately 15% of them found once; the top ten carry less than 9%. Those patients with uncontrolled infection, other autoimmune disease, pregnancy or lactation were excluded. Study-level points and caveats: Most clonotypes expanded in thyroid above 0.001 were likewise present in blood. A model built on 13 V-J features separated ophthalmopathy from stable hyperthyroidism.

CDR1 is MNHEY and CDR2 is SVGEGT in the germline V gene. This CDR3 has 19 residues. V trimming: 6 bases; J trimming: 0 bases; junction bases outside the gene matches: 17. This clonotype was recorded many times. Its matching antigen is unknown. Sequencing was carried out using blood. V usage is TRBV6-2 or TRBV6-3 and J usage is TRBJ1-5; 7 nucleotides line up with TRBD1. This receptor was taken from a woman aged 18-30 years with Graves' ophthalmopathy. CDR3 loop: CASRARAWDSRSSNQPQHF. Here the CDR3 DNA reads TGTGCCAGCAGGGCCCGCGCATGGGACAGCCGAAGTAGCAATCAGCCCCAGCATTTT.